The rows below give T cell receptor beta chains drawn from one sample of a study of blood T cell repertoires in COVID-19. The assay was immunoSEQ multiplex PCR, and TCRdb's table has in-frame clones only and misses some. The data contain under 45,000 clones, 80% to 90% of them singletons. Sequenced: peripheral blood. These receptors were obtained from a woman of 80 years or more with active or convalescent COVID-19. Both conserved end residues are trimmed from each CDR3.

TRBV2,TRBJ1-4,13,ASSVKGTADEKLF
TRBV5-4,TRBJ1-2,13,ASSSWGQGNYGYT
TRBV11-3,TRBJ2-5,13,ASSSGTGVGETQY
TRBV14,TRBJ1-6,13,ASSLRTGENSPLH
TRBV28,TRBJ1-2,15,ASSLERRKGANYGYT
TRBV4-3,TRBJ2-1,14,ASSQNSGRAYNEQF
TRBV18,TRBJ1-2,12,ASSPPPSGYGYT
TRBV24-1,TRBJ2-1,12,ATSVTGGGNEQF
TRBV5-1,TRBJ1-1,13,ASSSSEQPYTEAF
TRBV5-1,TRBJ2-1,13,ASSLLSGTYNEQF
TRBV28,TRBJ1-2,11,ASSTGTNYGYT
TRBV25-1,TRBJ2-7,12,ASSYGTGVAEQY
TRBV19,TRBJ1-1,15,ASSPKVRTGLDTEAF